These T cell receptor beta chains were read from a single sample in a study of CD8 T cells in ankylosing spondylitis. In TCRdb, the 5' RACE reads were re-called with MiXCR into one record per CDR3 protein. Of fewer than 550,000 distinct CDR3 sequences listed, about 5.7% are singletons. The sequencing input was blood, either unsorted or a sorted T cell fraction (not recorded which). The receptors were sampled from a male donor with ankylosing spondylitis. The conserved cysteine and the conserved F or W are not part of the CDR3 here. Expanded clones get a size class; other rows say once, few or many, or leave the size out.

cdr3_aa | clone_size | v_call | cdr3_length | j_call
ASSYGTGGSQETQY | many | TRBV6-5 | 14 | TRBJ2-5
ATGTENEKLF | many | TRBV12-3/TRBV12-4 | 10 | TRBJ1-4
SARRLAAGELF | many | TRBV20-1 | 11 | TRBJ2-2
ASSPGLAERGETQY | many | TRBV7-6 | 14 | TRBJ2-5
ASSLADRLTEAF | many | TRBV7-9 | 12 | TRBJ1-1
ASSQAAGTEAF | many | TRBV4-3 | 11 | TRBJ1-1
SASPWGTGDNSPLH | many | TRBV20-1 | 14 | TRBJ1-6
ASSLRRYEKLF | many | TRBV12-3/TRBV12-4 | 11 | TRBJ1-4
SARESPPPETQY | NA | TRBV20-1 | 12 | TRBJ2-5
ASSLAAGGRGF | NA | TRBV12-3/TRBV12-4 | 11 | TRBJ2-1
ATKGPPLNTGELF | NA | TRBV27 | 13 | TRBJ2-2
ASSSWTSGAYEQY | few | TRBV27 | 13 | TRBJ2-7
ASSLGVNEQY | many | TRBV7-2 | 10 | TRBJ2-7
ASSRRGSTDTQY | many | TRBV27 | 12 | TRBJ2-3
ASTQGTGANVLT | many | TRBV5-1 | 12 | TRBJ2-6
SASKAGVSYEQY | NA | TRBV20-1 | 12 | TRBJ2-7
ATSIRPSTDTQY | many | TRBV15 | 12 | TRBJ2-3
ASSYTGSQETQY | NA | TRBV6-5 | 12 | TRBJ2-5
ASSHPRNEQF | many | TRBV3-1 | 10 | TRBJ2-1
ASSQEWHRETQY | NA | TRBV4-3 | 12 | TRBJ2-3
ASSSTRGGTEAF | many | TRBV7-2 | 12 | TRBJ1-1
ATSAHSGIGNNEQF | many | TRBV24-1 | 14 | TRBJ2-1
ATKRDFLDEQF | many | TRBV24-1 | 11 | TRBJ2-1
ASSQDLRAGGPETQY | many | TRBV4-3 | 15 | TRBJ2-5
ASSLRQVENTEAF | many | TRBV7-9 | 13 | TRBJ1-1
ASSGSYGYT | many | TRBV28 | 9 | TRBJ1-2
ASSLELGPLSYEQY | many | TRBV7-8 | 14 | TRBJ2-7
SVEREGWEKLF | many | TRBV29-1 | 11 | TRBJ1-4
SARRRAYSYNEQF | many | TRBV20-1 | 13 | TRBJ2-1
ASSESDRIGNEQF | NA | TRBV25-1 | 13 | TRBJ2-1
ASSQPGQGGPYEQS | NA | TRBV6-1 | 14 | TRBJ2-7
ASSHATGAYEQY | NA | TRBV4-2 | 12 | TRBJ2-7
SASRDSNNYGYT | many | TRBV20-1 | 12 | TRBJ1-2
SASRQGGDTQY | many | TRBV20-1 | 11 | TRBJ2-3
ASSIDSGYTYEQY | NA | TRBV19 | 13 | TRBJ2-7
ASSLQPGLGTDTQY | NA | TRBV7-2 | 14 | TRBJ2-3
ASSEALPASYNSPLH | many | TRBV6-1 | 15 | TRBJ1-6